What follows are 9 T cell receptor beta chains derived from one specimen sequenced in a study of metastatic and nonmetastatic thyroid tumors (dated by TCRdb to 2019 to 2021). Library preparation employed PCR. Sequencer: Illumina HiSeq 4000. TCRdb reran the public reads through fastp at Q25 and MiXCR, keeping productive beta chains. This sample gives some 93,000 clones in total; more than 9.5% of them show up just once. Around 11% of the sample is in the top ten clones. Before undergoing thyroid surgery, none of the patients had been given any kind of treatment. The sample was blood. These receptors all stem from a female donor with papillary thyroid cancer or a benign thyroid nodule (not recorded which). Some clones in this sample may be carry-over from other donors' samples.

The chain carries TRBV24-1 and TRBJ2-1; the D gene is possibly TRBD2 (5 bases). The length of the CDR3 is 16 residues. CDR1 is KGHDR and CDR2 is SFDVKD in the germline V gene. V lost 4 bases and J 5 bases, leaving 17 bases between the germline ends. The CDR3 DNA follows: TGTGCCACCAGTGAAGTGACAAGTCGAGGGCACAATGAGCAGTTCTTC. It translates to CATSEVTSRGHNEQFF.

This clone has at least ten counts. The chain recombines TRBV12-3 or TRBV12-4 with TRBJ2-2; no firm D call. This CDR3 region has 14 residues. Trimming took off 5 bases at V and 3 bases at J, with 10 bases between the two ends. CDR3 loop: CASSPRSYTGELFF. The CDR3 DNA reads as TGTGCCAGCAGTCCCCGCAGCTACACCGGGGAGCTGTTTTTT.

This sequence joins TRBV6-1 and TRBJ1-5, with D tentatively TRBD1 (6 bases). V dropped 4 bases and J dropped 6 bases, with 13 bases sitting between them. This CDR3 is built from 14 residues. Germline CDR1 and CDR2: MNHNS and SASEGT. CDR3 in amino acids: CASSATGLFQPQHF. CDR3 in DNA: TGTGCCAGCAGTGCTACAGGGTTGTTTCAGCCCCAGCATTTT.

Only a few counts were recorded for this clone. A much larger clone differs by one base, so this may be a read error. The CDR3: CASSRLRTAANTEAFF. CDR3 coding DNA: TGTGCCAGTAGCCGACTAAGGACGGCCGCGAACACTGAAGCTTTCTTT. This chain joins TRBV11-1 and TRBJ1-1; D not resolved. V lost 9 bases and J lost 1, with 21 bases in between. In germline, CDR1 is SGHAT, CDR2 FQDESV (reference sequence). The CDR3 is made up of 16 amino acids.

This clone was found many times. The chain links TRBV18 to TRBJ2-5, with D uncertain. The CDR3 sequence is 13 residues long. Germline V CDR1 and CDR2: KGHSH, LQKENI. V lost 3 bases and J lost 5, with 10 bases in between. Here the CDR3 reads CASSPRPGETQYF. CDR3 bases: TGTGCCAGCTCACCCCGACCAGGCGAGACCCAGTACTTC.

This clone was observed many times. V gene TRBV28 combines with J gene TRBJ2-1; TRBD2 might be the D (7 bases). V lost 6 bases to trimming and J lost 6 bases, with 21 bases between them. Germline V gene data show CDR1 as MDHEN and CDR2 as SYDVKM. This CDR3 has 16 residues. Here the CDR3 reads CASRESGGAISNEQFF. Written as DNA, the CDR3 is TGTGCCAGCAGGGAGAGTGGGGGGGCGATATCCAATGAGCAGTTCTTC.

This clone was observed a few times. This chain's CDR3 is CSARGGGSTEAFF. CDR3 coding DNA: TGCAGTGCTAGGGGAGGGGGGAGCACTGAAGCTTTCTTT. This rearrangement joins TRBV20-1 to TRBJ1-1; D perhaps matches TRBD1 (6 bases). This CDR3 is built from 13 residues. V lost 3 bases to trimming and J lost 4 bases, with 12 bases between them. Looked up from germline, CDR1 is DFQATT and CDR2 is SNEGSKA (reference sequence).

A remark on this clone: The junction does not match germline at one end; this may be a read error. This rearrangement joins TRBV7-9 to TRBJ2-1, with TRBD1 as a possible D gene (5 bases). Germline V CDR1 and CDR2: SEHNR, FQNEAQ (reference sequence). The CDR3 runs to 13 residues. This CDR3 reads CAISDSVHNEQFF. DNA for the CDR3: TGTGCCATCAGCGACAGCGTTCACAATGAGCAGTTCTTC.

About this clone: A much larger clone sits a single nucleotide away, making a read error possible. Other nucleotide sequences in the sample specify the same CDR3. The chain recombines TRBV6-5 with TRBJ2-5, with D unresolved. Germline V gives CDR1 MNHEY, CDR2 SVGAGI. Trimming left V 0 bases short and J 5 bases short, with 10 bases between. The CDR3 has 14 amino acids. The CDR3 protein is CASSYSSLGETQYF. The CDR3 bases are TGTGCCAGCAGTTACTCATCTCTGGGGGAGACCCAGTACTTC.